The rows below give T cell receptor beta chains drawn from one sample of a study of regulatory T cells in long-lasting Graves disease. One entry per CDR3 protein, called by TCRdb with MiXCR from the multiplex PCR reads. The table has 420,000 or so distinct CDR3 sequences, over 15% seen once. Another study also made use of these data, one on T cells in Graves' hyperthyroidism and ophthalmopathy.

Specimen: peripheral blood mononuclear cells (PBMCs), collected at new diagnosis, from a patient treated with antithyroid drugs. These TCRs come from a young woman with Graves disease. Both conserved end residues are part of each CDR3. A D gene is named only where the DNA matches it firmly. A row's size may be missing; if present it is once, few, many or a size class.

TRBJ2-5,-,-,TRBV5-1,TGCGCCAGCAGCTTGGGTAGCGGAGGTCAAGAGACCCAGTACTTC,CASSLGSGGQETQYF
TRBJ2-1,-,many,TRBV29-1,TGCAGCGTTCGAATCAACAATGAGCAGTTCTTC,CSVRINNEQFF
TRBJ2-7,TRBD2,few,TRBV6-2/TRBV6-3,TGTGCCAGCAGTGAAGCGGGAGGGGTAAACGAGCAGTACTTC,CASSEAGGVNEQYF
TRBJ2-1,-,-,TRBV6-1,TGTGCCAGCAGTCCTTCCTCTCGATCCTACAATGAGCAGTTCTTC,CASSPSSRSYNEQFF
TRBJ1-2,TRBD1,-,TRBV6-1,TGTGCCAGCAGGGAGCCGGGACAGTCGTACTATGGCTACACCTTC,CASREPGQSYYGYTF
TRBJ2-7,TRBD1,many,TRBV29-1,TGCAGCGCCGAAGCGGTGGCAGGGGGCGAGCAGTACTTC,CSAEAVAGGEQYF
TRBJ2-3,TRBD2,few,TRBV6-1,TGTGCCAGCAGATCAGAAGCGGGAGTTACAGATACGCAGTATTTT,CASRSEAGVTDTQYF
TRBJ2-5,-,many,TRBV3-1,TGTGCCAGCAGCCAAGGAAAAGGGGGAGATGGAGAGACCCAGTACTTC,CASSQGKGGDGETQYF
TRBJ1-3,-,few,TRBV5-1,TGCGCCAGCAGCTTGGTTGGTGGAGGCTCTGGAAACACCATATATTTT,CASSLVGGGSGNTIYF
TRBJ2-7,TRBD1,many,TRBV12-3/TRBV12-4,TGTGCCAGCACCTCGGGACAGCCAAGCTCCTACGAGCAGTACTTC,CASTSGQPSSYEQYF
TRBJ2-1,-,many,TRBV5-1,TGCGCCAGCAGCTTTGGGACTGCAAATGAGCAGTTCTTC,CASSFGTANEQFF
TRBJ2-3,TRBD1,few,TRBV4-1,TGCGCCAGCAGCCAAGAGACGGTGACAGGGCCTAGCACAGATACGCAGTATTTT,CASSQETVTGPSTDTQYF
TRBJ2-1,-,once,TRBV10-2,TGCGCCAGCAGTTGGCAGGGGAGCTCCTACAATGAGCAGTTCTTC,CASSWQGSSYNEQFF
TRBJ2-2,-,few,TRBV28,TGTGCCAGCAGTTTACGGGTACTAGGAACGAACACCGGGGAGCTGTTTTTT,CASSLRVLGTNTGELFF
TRBJ2-1,-,many,TRBV12-3/TRBV12-4,TGTGCCAGCAGTTTAAACAGATGGAATGAGCAGTTCTTC,CASSLNRWNEQFF
TRBJ1-2,TRBD1,few,TRBV28,TGTGCCAGCAGCCCTATTGGGACAGGGAGGATGGGCTACACCTTC,CASSPIGTGRMGYTF
TRBJ2-1,-,few,TRBV5-7,TGTGCCAGCAGCTTGGTTTCTGCGTCACACAATGAGCAGTTCTTC,CASSLVSASHNEQFF
TRBJ2-7,-,many,TRBV3-1,TGTGCCAGCAGCCCACCCCGCTACGAGCAGTACTTC,CASSPPRYEQYF